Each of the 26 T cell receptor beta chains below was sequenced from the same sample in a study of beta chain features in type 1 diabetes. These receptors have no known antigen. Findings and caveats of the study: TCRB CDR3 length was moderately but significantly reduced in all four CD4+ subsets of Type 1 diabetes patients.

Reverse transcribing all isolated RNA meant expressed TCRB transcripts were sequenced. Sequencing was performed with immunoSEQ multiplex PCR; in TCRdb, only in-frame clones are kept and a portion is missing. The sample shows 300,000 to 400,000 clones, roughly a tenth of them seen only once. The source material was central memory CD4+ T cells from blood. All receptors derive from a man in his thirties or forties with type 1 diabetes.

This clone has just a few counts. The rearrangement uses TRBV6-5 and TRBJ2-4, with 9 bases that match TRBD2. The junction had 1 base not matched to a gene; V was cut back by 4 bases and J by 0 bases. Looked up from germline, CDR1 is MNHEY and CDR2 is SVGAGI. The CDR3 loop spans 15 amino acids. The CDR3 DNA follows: TGTGCCAGCAGTTCTAGCGGGGTAGCCAAAAACATTCAGTACTTC. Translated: CASSSSGVAKNIQYF.

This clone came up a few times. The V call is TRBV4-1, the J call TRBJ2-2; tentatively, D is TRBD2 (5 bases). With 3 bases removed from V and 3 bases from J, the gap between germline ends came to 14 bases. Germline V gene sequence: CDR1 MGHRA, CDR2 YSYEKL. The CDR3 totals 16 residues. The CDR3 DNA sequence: TGCGCCAGCAGCCAGAGTAGCGCAGCGGACACCGGGGAGCTGTTTTTT. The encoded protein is CASSQSSAADTGELFF.

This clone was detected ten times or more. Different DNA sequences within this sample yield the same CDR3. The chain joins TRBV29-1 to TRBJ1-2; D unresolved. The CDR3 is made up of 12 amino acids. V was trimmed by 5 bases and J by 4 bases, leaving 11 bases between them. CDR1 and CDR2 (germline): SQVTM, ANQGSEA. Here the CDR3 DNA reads TGCAGCGTTCTTACAGAGACCTATGGCTACACCTTC. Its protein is CSVLTETYGYTF.

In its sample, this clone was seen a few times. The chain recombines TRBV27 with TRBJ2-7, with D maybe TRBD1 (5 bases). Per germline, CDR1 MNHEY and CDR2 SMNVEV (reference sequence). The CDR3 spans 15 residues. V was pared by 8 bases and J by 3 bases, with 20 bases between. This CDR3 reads CASGETADTRYEQYF. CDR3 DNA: TGTGCCAGCGGGGAAACGGCGGACACCCGCTACGAGCAGTACTTC.

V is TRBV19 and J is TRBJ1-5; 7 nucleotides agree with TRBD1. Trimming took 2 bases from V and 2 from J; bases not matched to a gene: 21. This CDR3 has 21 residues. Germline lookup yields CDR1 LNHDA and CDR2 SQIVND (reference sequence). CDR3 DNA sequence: TGTGCCAGTAGTATATCCGCCCCACAGGGGAAGTTGAAAATTGGCAATCAGCCCCAGCATTTT. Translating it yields CASSISAPQGKLKIGNQPQHF.

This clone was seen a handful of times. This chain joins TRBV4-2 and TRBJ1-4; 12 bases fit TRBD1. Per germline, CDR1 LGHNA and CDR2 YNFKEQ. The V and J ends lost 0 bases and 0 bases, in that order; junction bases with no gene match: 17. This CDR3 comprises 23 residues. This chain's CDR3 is CASSQDRDRGLGGAAATNEKLFF. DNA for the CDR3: TGTGCCAGCAGCCAAGATAGGGACAGGGGGCTCGGGGGAGCGGCTGCAACTAATGAAAAACTGTTTTTT.

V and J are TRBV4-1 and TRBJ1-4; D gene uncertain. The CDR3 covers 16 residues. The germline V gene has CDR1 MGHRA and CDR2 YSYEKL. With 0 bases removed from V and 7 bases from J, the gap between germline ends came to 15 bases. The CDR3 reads CASSQDLDSRGEKLFF. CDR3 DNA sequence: TGCGCCAGCAGCCAAGATCTGGACTCGCGGGGTGAAAAACTGTTTTTT.

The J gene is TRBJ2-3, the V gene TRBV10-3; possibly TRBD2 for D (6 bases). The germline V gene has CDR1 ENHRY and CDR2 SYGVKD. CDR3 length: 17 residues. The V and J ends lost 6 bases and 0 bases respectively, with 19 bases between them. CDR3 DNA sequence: TGTGCCATCAGCACGATAACGGGCGGGAAGAGCACAGATACGCAGTATTTT. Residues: CAISTITGGKSTDTQYF.

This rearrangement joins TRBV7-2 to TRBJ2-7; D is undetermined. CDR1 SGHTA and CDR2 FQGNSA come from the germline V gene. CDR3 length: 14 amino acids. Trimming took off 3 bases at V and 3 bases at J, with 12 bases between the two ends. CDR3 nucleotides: TGTGCCAGCAGCTTGGGCAGCAGTTACTACGAGCAGTACTTC. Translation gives CASSLGSSYYEQYF.

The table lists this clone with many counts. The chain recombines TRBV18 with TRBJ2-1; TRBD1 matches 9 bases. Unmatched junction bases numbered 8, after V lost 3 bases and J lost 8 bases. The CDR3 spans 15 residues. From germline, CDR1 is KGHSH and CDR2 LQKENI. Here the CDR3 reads CASSPEQGARDEQFF. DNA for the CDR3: TGTGCCAGCTCACCGGAACAGGGGGCTAGGGATGAGCAGTTCTTC.

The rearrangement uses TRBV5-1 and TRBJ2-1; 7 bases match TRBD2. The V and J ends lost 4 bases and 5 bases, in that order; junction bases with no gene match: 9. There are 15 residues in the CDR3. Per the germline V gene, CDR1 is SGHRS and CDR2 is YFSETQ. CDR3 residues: CASSLREKSDNEQFF. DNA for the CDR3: TGCGCCAGCAGCCTGCGGGAGAAAAGCGACAATGAGCAGTTCTTC.

In nucleotides, the CDR3 is TGCGCCAGCAGCCTCTTAGCGGGGGGCTCCTACGAGCAGTACTTC. Its protein is CASSLLAGGSYEQYF. The V gene is TRBV5-1, the J gene TRBJ2-7, with TRBD2 matching 10 bases. The CDR3 totals 15 residues. The V and J ends lost 4 bases and 0 bases, in that order; junction bases with no gene match: 4. Germline V lookup: CDR1 SGHRS, CDR2 YFSETQ.

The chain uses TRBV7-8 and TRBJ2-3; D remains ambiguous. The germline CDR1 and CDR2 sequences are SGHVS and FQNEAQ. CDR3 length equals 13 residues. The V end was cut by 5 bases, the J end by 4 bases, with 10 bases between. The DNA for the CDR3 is TGTGCCAGCAGCCCTCGTATAGCAGATACGCAGTATTTT. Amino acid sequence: CASSPRIADTQYF.

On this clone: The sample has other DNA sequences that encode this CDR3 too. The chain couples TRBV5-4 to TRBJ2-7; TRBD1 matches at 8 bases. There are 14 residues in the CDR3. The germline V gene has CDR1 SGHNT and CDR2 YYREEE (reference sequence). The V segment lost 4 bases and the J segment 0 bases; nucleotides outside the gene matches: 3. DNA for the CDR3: TGTGCCAGCAGCCAAGACAGGGGCTCCTACGAGCAGTACTTC. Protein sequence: CASSQDRGSYEQYF.

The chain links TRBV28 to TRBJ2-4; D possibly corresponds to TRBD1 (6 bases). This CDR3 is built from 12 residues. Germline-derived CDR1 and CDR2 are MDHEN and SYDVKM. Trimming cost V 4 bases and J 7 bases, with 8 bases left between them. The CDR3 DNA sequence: TGTGCCAGCAGTTACCAGGGGAACATTCAGTACTTC. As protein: CASSYQGNIQYF. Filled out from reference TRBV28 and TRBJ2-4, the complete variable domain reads DVKVTQSSRYLVKRTGEKVFLECVQDMDHENMFWYRQDPGLGLRLIYFSYDVKMKEKGDIPEGYSVSREKKERFSLILESASTNQTSMYLCASSYQGNIQYFGAGTRLSVL.

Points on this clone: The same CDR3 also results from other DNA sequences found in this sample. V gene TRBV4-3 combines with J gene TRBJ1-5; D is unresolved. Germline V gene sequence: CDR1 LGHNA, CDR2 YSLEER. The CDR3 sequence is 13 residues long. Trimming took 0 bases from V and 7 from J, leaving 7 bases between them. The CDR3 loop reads CASSQDLSQPQHF. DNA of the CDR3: TGCGCCAGCAGCCAAGATTTATCACAGCCCCAGCATTTT.

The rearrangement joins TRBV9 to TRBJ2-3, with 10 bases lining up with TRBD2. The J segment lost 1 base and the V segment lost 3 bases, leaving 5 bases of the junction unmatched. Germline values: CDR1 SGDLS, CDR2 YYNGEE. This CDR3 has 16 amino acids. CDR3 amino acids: CASSATGTSGTDTQYF. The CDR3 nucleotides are TGTGCCAGCAGCGCAACCGGGACTAGCGGCACAGATACGCAGTATTTT.

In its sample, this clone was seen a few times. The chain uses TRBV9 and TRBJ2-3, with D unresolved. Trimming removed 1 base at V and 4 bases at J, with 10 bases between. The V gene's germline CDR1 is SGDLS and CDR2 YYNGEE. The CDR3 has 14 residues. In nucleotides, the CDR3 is TGTGCCAGCAGCGTACAGTCCCTCGCAGATACGCAGTATTTT. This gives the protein CASSVQSLADTQYF.

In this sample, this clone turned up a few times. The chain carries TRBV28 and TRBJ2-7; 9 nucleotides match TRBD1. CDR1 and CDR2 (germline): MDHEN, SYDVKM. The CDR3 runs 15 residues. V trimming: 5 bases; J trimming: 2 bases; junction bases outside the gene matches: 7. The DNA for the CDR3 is TGTGCCAGCAGTACCCCCGGGACAGGGACCTACGAGCAGTACTTC. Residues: CASSTPGTGTYEQYF.

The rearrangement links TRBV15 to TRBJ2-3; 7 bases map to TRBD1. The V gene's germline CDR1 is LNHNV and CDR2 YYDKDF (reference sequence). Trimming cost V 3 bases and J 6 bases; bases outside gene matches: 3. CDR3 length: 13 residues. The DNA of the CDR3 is TGTGCCACCAGCAGGGACAGGATGGATACGCAGTATTTT. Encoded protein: CATSRDRMDTQYF.

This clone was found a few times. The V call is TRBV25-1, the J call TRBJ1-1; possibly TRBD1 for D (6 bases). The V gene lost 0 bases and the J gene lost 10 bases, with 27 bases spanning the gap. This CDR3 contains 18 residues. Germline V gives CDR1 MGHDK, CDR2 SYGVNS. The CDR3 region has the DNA TGTGCCAGCAGTGAATATATGGCGGGGGGCGGCGGGACGTTGGGAGCTTTCTTT. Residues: CASSEYMAGGGGTLGAFF.

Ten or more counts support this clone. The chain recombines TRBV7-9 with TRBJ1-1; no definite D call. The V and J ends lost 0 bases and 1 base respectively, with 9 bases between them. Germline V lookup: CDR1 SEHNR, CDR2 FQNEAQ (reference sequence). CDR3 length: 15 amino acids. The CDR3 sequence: CASSLAGRWNTEAFF. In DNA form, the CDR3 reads TGTGCCAGCAGCTTAGCGGGCAGGTGGAACACTGAAGCTTTCTTT.

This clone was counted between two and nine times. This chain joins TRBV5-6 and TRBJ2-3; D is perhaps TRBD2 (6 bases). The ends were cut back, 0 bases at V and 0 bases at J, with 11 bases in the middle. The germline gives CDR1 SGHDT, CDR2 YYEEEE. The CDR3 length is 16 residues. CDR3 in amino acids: CASSLDAGWSTDTQYF. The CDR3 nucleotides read TGTGCCAGCAGCTTGGATGCGGGATGGAGCACAGATACGCAGTATTTT.

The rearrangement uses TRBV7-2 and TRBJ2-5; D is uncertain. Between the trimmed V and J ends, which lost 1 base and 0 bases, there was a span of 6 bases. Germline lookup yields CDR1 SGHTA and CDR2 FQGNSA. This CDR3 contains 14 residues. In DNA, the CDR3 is TGTGCCAGCAGCTTAGGCATCCACCAAGAGACCCAGTACTTC. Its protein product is CASSLGIHQETQYF.

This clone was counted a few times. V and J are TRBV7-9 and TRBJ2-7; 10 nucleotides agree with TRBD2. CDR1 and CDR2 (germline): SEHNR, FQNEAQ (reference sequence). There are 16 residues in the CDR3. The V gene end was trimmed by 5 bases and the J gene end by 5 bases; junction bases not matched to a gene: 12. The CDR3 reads CASSSPGASGRNEQYF. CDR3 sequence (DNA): TGTGCCAGCAGCAGCCCCGGGGCTAGCGGGAGAAACGAGCAGTACTTC.

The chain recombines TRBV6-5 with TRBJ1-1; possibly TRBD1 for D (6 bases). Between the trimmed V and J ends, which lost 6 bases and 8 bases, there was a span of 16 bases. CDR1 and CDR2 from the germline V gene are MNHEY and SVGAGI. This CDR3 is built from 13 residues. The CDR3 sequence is CASRLQGDGEAFF. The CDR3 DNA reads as TGTGCCAGCAGATTACAGGGTGACGGAGAAGCTTTCTTT.